The source of this TCR beta chain is a study of CD8 T cells in ankylosing spondylitis. Quantitative 5'-RACE with molecular barcodes was used to make the TCR beta libraries. TCRdb fed the 5' RACE reads into MiXCR, producing one record per CDR3 protein. The table lists 750,000 to 850,000 distinct CDR3 sequences, over 9.5% of them singletons. Study-wide findings and caveats: Clones tied to disease were said to be significantly enriched in matched ankylosing spondylitis synovial fluid. Typical of ankylosing spondylitis blood, it appeared, was a TCR beta motif of fewer than 10 highly homologous variants. Some motif variants were previously reported in reactive arthritis synovial fluid and blood. Disease-linked clones had a CD8+ phenotype and relatively low frequency in peripheral blood.

A remark on this clonotype: Its antigen is still unknown.

Specimen: blood, either unsorted or a sorted T cell fraction (not recorded which). The sequence came from a male donor with ankylosing spondylitis.

CDR3 bases: TGTGCCAGCAGCTCTGGTGCGGGAAACACCATATATTTT. Translating gives CASSSGAGNTIYF. The chain couples TRBV7-3 to TRBJ1-3; D gene ambiguous. This CDR3 region has 13 residues. The germline V and J ends were trimmed by 4 bases and 4 bases, with 8 bases remaining between them. Germline CDR1 is SGHTA and CDR2 is FQGTGA.